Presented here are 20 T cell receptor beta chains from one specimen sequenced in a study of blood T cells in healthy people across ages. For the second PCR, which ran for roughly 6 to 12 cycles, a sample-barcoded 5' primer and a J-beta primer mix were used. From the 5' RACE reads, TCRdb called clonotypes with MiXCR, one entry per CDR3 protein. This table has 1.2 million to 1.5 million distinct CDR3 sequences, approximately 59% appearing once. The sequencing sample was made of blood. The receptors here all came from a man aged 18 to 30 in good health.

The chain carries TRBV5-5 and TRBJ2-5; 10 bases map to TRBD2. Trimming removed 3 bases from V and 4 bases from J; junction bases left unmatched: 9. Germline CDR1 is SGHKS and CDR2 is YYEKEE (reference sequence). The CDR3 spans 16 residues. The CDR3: CASSSAGAGGGETQYF. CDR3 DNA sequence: TGTGCCAGCAGCTCGGCGGGAGCGGGAGGGGGAGAGACCCAGTACTTC.

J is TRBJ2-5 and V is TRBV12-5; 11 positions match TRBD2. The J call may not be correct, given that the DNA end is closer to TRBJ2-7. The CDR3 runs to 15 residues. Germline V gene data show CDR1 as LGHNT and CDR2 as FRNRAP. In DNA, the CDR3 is TGTGCTAGTGGTCCTAATAGCGGGAGGGCCTACGAGCAGTACTTC. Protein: CASGPNSGRAYEQYF.

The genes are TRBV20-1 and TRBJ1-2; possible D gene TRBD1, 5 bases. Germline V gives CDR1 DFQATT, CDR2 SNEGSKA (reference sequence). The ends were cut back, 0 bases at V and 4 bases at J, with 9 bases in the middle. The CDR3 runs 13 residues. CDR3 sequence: CSARDLQGYGYTF. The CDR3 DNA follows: TGCAGTGCTAGAGATTTGCAGGGCTATGGCTACACCTTC.

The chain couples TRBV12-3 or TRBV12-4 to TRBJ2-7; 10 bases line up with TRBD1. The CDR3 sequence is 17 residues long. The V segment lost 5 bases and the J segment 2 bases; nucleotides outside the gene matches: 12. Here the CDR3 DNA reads TGTGCCAGCAGTACCCATATAGGGGACAGGGGCCCCTACGAGCAGTACTTC. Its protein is CASSTHIGDRGPYEQYF.

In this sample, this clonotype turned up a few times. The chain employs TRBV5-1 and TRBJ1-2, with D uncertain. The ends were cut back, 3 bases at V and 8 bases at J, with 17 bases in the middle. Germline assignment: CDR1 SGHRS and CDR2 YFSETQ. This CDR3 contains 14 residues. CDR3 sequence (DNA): TGCGCCAGCAGCTCCCGGACGTATCCCAACGGCTACACCTTC. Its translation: CASSSRTYPNGYTF.

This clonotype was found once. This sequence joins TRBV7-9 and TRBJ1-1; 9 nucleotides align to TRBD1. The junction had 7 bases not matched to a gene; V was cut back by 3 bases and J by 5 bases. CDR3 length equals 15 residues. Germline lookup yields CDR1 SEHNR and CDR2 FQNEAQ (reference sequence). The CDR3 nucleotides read TGTGCCAGCAGCTTCGCCGGGACAGGGCGGACTGAAGCTTTCTTT. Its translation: CASSFAGTGRTEAFF.

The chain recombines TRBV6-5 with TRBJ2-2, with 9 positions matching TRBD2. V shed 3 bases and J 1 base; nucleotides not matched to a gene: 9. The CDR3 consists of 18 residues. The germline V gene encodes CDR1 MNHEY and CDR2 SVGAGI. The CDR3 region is CASSYRPSGEMNTGELFF. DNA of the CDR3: TGTGCCAGCAGTTATAGGCCTAGCGGGGAAATGAACACCGGGGAGCTGTTTTTT.

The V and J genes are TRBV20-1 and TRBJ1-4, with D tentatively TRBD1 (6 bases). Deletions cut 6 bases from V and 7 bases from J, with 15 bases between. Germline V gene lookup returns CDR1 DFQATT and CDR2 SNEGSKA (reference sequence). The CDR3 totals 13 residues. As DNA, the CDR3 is TGCAGTGCCTCGACAGGCTCGAGTGAAAAACTGTTTTTT. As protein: CSASTGSSEKLFF.

The CDR3 reads CASSSRGAPGYTF. The CDR3 DNA follows: TGTGCCAGCAGCTCAAGGGGGGCCCCTGGCTACACCTTC. V is TRBV7-4 and J is TRBJ1-2; D is perhaps TRBD1 (6 bases). The germline gives CDR1 SGHVT, CDR2 SQSDAQ. The CDR3 is 13 amino acids. The germline V and J ends were trimmed by 4 bases and 7 bases, with 13 bases remaining between them.

The CDR3 is CASRPLAGSRYEQYF. CDR3 sequence (DNA): TGTGCCAGCAGACCACTAGCGGGGTCCCGCTACGAGCAGTACTTC. The rearrangement joins TRBV4-2 to TRBJ2-4, with 10 bases identical to TRBD2. The J call may be faulty, since TRBJ2-7 better matches the DNA end. Looked up from germline, CDR1 is LGHNA and CDR2 is YNFKEQ. This CDR3 is built from 15 residues.

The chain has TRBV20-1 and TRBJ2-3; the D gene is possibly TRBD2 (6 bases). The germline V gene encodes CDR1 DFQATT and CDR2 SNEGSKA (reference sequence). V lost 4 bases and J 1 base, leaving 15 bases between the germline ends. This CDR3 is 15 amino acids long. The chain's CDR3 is CSATGGSIGTDTQYF. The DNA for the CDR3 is TGCAGTGCTACTGGAGGGTCGATAGGCACAGATACGCAGTATTTT.

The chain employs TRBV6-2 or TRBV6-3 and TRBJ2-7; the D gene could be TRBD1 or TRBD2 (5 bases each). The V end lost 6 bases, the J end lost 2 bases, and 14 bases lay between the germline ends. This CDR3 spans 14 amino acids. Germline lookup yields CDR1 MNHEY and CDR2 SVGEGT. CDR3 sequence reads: CASSSGPNAYEQYF. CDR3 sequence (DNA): TGTGCCAGCAGCTCGGGACCGAATGCCTACGAGCAGTACTTC.

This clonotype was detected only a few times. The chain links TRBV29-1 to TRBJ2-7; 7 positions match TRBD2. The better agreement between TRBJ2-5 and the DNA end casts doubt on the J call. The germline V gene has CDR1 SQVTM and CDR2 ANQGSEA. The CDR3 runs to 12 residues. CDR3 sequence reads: CSVVVLAATQYF. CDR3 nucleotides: TGCAGCGTTGTAGTCCTAGCGGCGACCCAGTACTTC.

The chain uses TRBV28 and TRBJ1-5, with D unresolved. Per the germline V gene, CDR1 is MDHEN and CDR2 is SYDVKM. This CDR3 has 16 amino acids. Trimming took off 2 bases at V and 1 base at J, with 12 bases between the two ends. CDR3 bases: TGTGCCAGCAGTTTAGCCGGGGTAGGAAGCAATCAGCCCCAGCATTTT. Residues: CASSLAGVGSNQPQHF.

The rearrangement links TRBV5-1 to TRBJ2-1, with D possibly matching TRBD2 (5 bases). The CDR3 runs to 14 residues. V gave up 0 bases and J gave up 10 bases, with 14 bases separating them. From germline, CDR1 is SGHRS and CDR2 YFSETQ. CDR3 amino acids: CASSLVEERYEQFF. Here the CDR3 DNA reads TGCGCCAGCAGCTTGGTAGAAGAGCGGTACGAGCAGTTCTTC.

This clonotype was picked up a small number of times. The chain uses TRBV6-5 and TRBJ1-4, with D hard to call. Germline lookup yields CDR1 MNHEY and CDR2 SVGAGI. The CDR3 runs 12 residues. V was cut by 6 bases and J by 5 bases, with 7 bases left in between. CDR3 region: CASRARNEKLFF. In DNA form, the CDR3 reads TGTGCCAGCAGGGCAAGAAATGAAAAACTGTTTTTT.

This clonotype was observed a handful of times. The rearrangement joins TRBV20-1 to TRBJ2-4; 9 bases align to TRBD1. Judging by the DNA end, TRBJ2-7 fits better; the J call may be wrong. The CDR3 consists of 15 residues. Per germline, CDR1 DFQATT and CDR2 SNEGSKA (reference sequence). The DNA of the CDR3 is TGCAGTGCTAGGGCTGCTAACAGGGGGCCCTACGAGCAGTACTTC. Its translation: CSARAANRGPYEQYF.

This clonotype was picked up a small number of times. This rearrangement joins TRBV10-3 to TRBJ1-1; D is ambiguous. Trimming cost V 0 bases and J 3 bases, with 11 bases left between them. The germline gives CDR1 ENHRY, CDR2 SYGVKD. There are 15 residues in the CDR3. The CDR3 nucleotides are TGTGCCATCAGTGAGTCGGAGGGAGTGGACACTGAAGCTTTCTTT. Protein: CAISESEGVDTEAFF.

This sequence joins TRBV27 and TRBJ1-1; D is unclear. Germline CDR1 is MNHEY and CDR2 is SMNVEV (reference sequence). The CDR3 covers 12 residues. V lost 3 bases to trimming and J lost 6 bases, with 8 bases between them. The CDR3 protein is CASSLGTSEAFF. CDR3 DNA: TGTGCCAGCAGTTTGGGCACCTCTGAAGCTTTCTTT.

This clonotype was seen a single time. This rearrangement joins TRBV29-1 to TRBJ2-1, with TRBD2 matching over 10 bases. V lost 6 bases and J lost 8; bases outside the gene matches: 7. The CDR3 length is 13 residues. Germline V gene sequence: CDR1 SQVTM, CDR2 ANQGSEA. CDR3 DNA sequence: TGCAGCGTGGCTAGCGGGAGTATGTATGAGCAGTTCTTC. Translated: CSVASGSMYEQFF.